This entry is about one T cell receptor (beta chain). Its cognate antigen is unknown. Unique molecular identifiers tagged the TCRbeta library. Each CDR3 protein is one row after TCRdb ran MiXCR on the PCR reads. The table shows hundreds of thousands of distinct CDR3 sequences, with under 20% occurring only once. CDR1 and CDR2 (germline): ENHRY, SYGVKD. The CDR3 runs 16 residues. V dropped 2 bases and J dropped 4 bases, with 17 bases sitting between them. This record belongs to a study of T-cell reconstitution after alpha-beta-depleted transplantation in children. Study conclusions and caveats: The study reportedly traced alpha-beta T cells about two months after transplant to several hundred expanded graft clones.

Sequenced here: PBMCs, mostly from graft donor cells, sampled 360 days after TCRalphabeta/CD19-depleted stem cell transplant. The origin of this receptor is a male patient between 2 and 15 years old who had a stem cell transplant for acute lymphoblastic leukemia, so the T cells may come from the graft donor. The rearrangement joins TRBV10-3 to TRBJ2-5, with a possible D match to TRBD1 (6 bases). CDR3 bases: TGTGCCATCAGTGAGCCCCGGGATAGAGGGGGAGAGACCCAGTACTTC. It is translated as CAISEPRDRGGETQYF.